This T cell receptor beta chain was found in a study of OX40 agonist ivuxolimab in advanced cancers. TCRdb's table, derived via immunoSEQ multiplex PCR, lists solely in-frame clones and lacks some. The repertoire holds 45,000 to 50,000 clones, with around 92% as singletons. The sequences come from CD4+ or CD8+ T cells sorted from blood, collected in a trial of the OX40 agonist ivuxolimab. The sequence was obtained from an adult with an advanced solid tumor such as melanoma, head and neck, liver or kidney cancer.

Here the CDR3 DNA reads TGTGCATCGAGGCGGCAGGGTGAAAAACTGTTTTTT. Its translation is CASRRQGEKLFF. The chain carries TRBV30 and TRBJ1-4, with D possibly being TRBD1 (5 bases). CDR1 is GTSNPN, CDR2 SVGIG, per germline (reference sequence). The CDR3 extends over 12 amino acids.